The 7 T cell receptor beta chains below all came from one sample that was sequenced in a study of T cell responses to AZD1222 COVID-19 vaccine. Sequencing was performed with immunoSEQ multiplex PCR; in TCRdb, only in-frame clones are kept and a portion is missing. The sample has about 99,000 clones; over 90% are singletons. The sample here was peripheral blood, taken on day 0 of AZD1222 vaccination. These receptor sequences come from an adult in good health.

This clone was observed a handful of times. The V gene is TRBV7-9, the J gene TRBJ1-6; D ambiguous. Deletions cut 5 bases from V and 8 bases from J, with 13 bases between. Looked up from germline, CDR1 is SEHNR and CDR2 is FQNEAQ (reference sequence). This CDR3 is 14 amino acids long. The CDR3 region has the DNA TGTGCCAGCAGCAGAGGGATTCCAGATTCACCCCTCCACTTT. Its translation: CASSRGIPDSPLHF.

This clone has just one count. The V call is TRBV18, the J call TRBJ1-2; TRBD1 is a possible D gene (5 bases). Germline-derived CDR1 and CDR2 are KGHSH and LQKENI. This CDR3 spans 14 amino acids. V gave up 3 bases and J gave up 6 bases, with 14 bases separating them. The CDR3 region has the DNA TGTGCCAGCTCACCCGCCCCGGGACGTGATGGCTACACCTTC. As protein: CASSPAPGRDGYTF.

The chain has TRBV14 and TRBJ1-1, with unresolved D. Per the germline V gene, CDR1 is SGHDN and CDR2 is FVKESK. With 1 base removed from V and 5 bases from J, the gap between germline ends came to 11 bases. The CDR3 is made up of 14 amino acids. The CDR3 coding sequence is TGTGCCAGCAGCCAAGTTTCGAGAGAGACTGAAGCTTTCTTT. It specifies CASSQVSRETEAFF.

The V call is TRBV19, the J call TRBJ2-2, with 8 positions matching TRBD1. J was trimmed by 4 bases and V by 5 bases; bases with no gene match: 9. The CDR3 sequence is 16 residues long. Germline V CDR1 and CDR2: LNHDA, SQIVND (reference sequence). The DNA for the CDR3 is TGTGCCAGTAGTCCCCTGAATACAGGGGGCACCGGGGAGCTGTTTTTT. Its protein is CASSPLNTGGTGELFF.

V gene TRBV6-2 or TRBV6-3 combines with J gene TRBJ2-1; TRBD1 might be the D (6 bases). V was clipped by 6 bases and J by 6 bases, with 12 bases between them. The CDR3 runs to 13 residues. Germline values: CDR1 MNHEY, CDR2 SVGEGT. The CDR3 here is CASSFTGFNEQFF. CDR3 bases: TGTGCCAGCAGCTTTACAGGGTTCAATGAGCAGTTCTTC.

This clone was seen once. V and J are TRBV6-5 and TRBJ1-6; D is unresolved. Per the germline V gene, CDR1 is MNHEY and CDR2 is SVGAGI. The CDR3 has 14 amino acids. V was trimmed by 2 bases and J by 2 bases, leaving 4 bases between them. The CDR3, as DNA: TGTGCCAGCAGTTACCGGCCCTATAATTCACCCCTCCACTTT. It encodes CASSYRPYNSPLHF.

The V and J genes are TRBV27 and TRBJ2-1; D possibly corresponds to TRBD2 (6 bases). This CDR3 region has 18 residues. Germline CDR1 MNHEY, CDR2 SMNVEV (reference sequence). V was shortened by 5 bases and J by 2 bases, with 22 bases between the two germline ends. CDR3 residues: CASSRRADGRGPYNEQFF. The CDR3 DNA follows: TGTGCCAGCAGTCGGCGGGCAGACGGGCGGGGACCCTACAATGAGCAGTTCTTC.